This is a list of T cell receptor beta chains from one sample in a study of control samples from healthy donors and cancer patients. Clones were sequenced by immunoSEQ multiplex PCR, and TCRdb holds only the in-frame ones, with some missing. Found here are roughly 55,000 clones, 70% to 90% of them singletons; the top ten hold approximately 4%. Specimen: blood. These receptors were taken from a man aged 45-65 years in good health. Each CDR3 is given with its conserved first and last residue. A D gene is named only where the DNA matches it firmly. Clone size is not always given. Where it is, it says once, few, many or a class for expanded clones.

j_call clone_size v_call d_call cdr3_nt cdr3_aa
TRBJ1-5 once TRBV6-6 TRBD1 TGTGCCACCCAGACAGGGTACTTTCAGCCCCAGCATTTT CATQTGYFQPQHF
TRBJ1-2 - TRBV9 TRBD1 TGTGCCAGCAGCGTGGGACAGGGGAATAACTATGGCTACACCTTC CASSVGQGNNYGYTF
TRBJ1-5 - TRBV28 TRBD1 TGTGCCAGCAGCGACAGGGTCAATCAGCCCCAGCATTTT CASSDRVNQPQHF
TRBJ1-2 - TRBV24-1 - TGTGCGCGCGTCCCGCCCTTCTATGGCTACACCTTC CARVPPFYGYTF
TRBJ1-5 once TRBV28 - TGTGCCAGCAGTCTTGGCCCCCTTTTCGGACAGATCCACCAGCCCCAGCATTTT CASSLGPLFGQIHQPQHF
TRBJ1-3 - TRBV30 - TGTGCCTGGAGTTTAGGGACTGGAAACACCATATATTTT CAWSLGTGNTIYF
TRBJ2-2 - TRBV27 - TGTGCCAGCAGTCCACAAAGGGTCACCGGGGAGCTGTTTTTT CASSPQRVTGELFF
TRBJ2-7 - TRBV7-9 TRBD2 TGTGCCAGCAGCATCTCGGGACTATTATTCTACGAGCAGTACTTC CASSISGLLFYEQYF
TRBJ2-2 - TRBV29-1 - TGCAGCGCCTCACCCCGGGGCGGGAACACCGGGGAGCTGTTTTTT CSASPRGGNTGELFF
TRBJ2-2 - TRBV19 - TGTGCCAGTAGTATAGGAGGGGGGCAAGGCACCGGGGAGCTGTTTTTT CASSIGGGQGTGELFF
TRBJ1-3 - TRBV18 - TGTGCCAGCTCACCGCGGGGAAACACCATATATTTT CASSPRGNTIYF
TRBJ1-6 - TRBV30 TRBD1 TGTGCCTGGAGTGTACGAGACAGGGGGTCACCCCTCCACTTT CAWSVRDRGSPLHF
TRBJ2-7 once TRBV7-9 - TGTGCCAGCAGCCCCTCGGGCGGAGGCGGCGAGCAGTACTTC CASSPSGGGGEQYF
TRBJ2-7 - TRBV4-2 TRBD2 TGTGCCAGCAGCCAAGACACTAGCGGGAGTTCGTACGAGCAGTACTTC CASSQDTSGSSYEQYF
TRBJ2-7 - TRBV28 TRBD1 TGTGCCAGCAGTTTATCCCCTCGGGACAGGGAAGGTCGGGAGCAGTACTTC CASSLSPRDREGREQYF
TRBJ2-2 - TRBV7-6 - TGTGCCAGCAGCTTAGCAAGCGGCCACACCGGGGAGCTGTTTTTT CASSLASGHTGELFF
TRBJ1-2 - TRBV5-1 - TGCGCCAGCAGCCCAGGGACATTTGGCTACACCTTC CASSPGTFGYTF
TRBJ2-6 - TRBV4-2 - TGTGCCAGCAGCCGAGTTCAGGGGACTGGGGCCAACGTCCTGACTTTC CASSRVQGTGANVLTF
TRBJ2-2 - TRBV7-9 TRBD2 TGTGCCAGCAGCTGGACTAGCAAAACCGGGGAGCTGTTTTTT CASSWTSKTGELFF
TRBJ1-2 - TRBV2 - TGTGCCAGCAGGGCAGACATCTATGGCTACACCTTC CASRADIYGYTF
TRBJ1-5 - TRBV24-1 TRBD1 TGTGCCACCAGTGAGACCGGGACAGGGTTGTCTCAGCCCCAGCATTTT CATSETGTGLSQPQHF
TRBJ2-4 - TRBV28 - TGTGCCAGCAGTCCGCACTCAGGGACGGGCATTCAGTACTTC CASSPHSGTGIQYF
TRBJ2-3 few TRBV4-1 TRBD2 TGCGCCAGCAGCCTGATAGCGGGCCCCACAGATACGCAGTATTTT CASSLIAGPTDTQYF
TRBJ2-7 - TRBV2 TRBD1 TGTGCCAGCAGTGAAGGGTGGACAGGGCCGAGGGAGCAGTACTTC CASSEGWTGPREQYF
TRBJ2-3 - TRBV30 - TGTGCCTGGAGTACGGGCTCCACAGATACGCAGTATTTT CAWSTGSTDTQYF
TRBJ1-3 - TRBV14 TRBD1 TGTGCCAGCAGCCAAGTACAGGGGGCTGTTGGAAACACCATATATTTT CASSQVQGAVGNTIYF
TRBJ2-7 - TRBV6-1 - TGTGCCAGCAGTGATCGTGTGAAGGGAGGTTACTCCTACGAGCAGTACTTC CASSDRVKGGYSYEQYF